Following are 19 T cell receptor beta chains from one sample sequenced in a study of blood T cell repertoires in COVID-19. Repertoires were generated with immunoSEQ multiplex PCR, while TCRdb's copy carries only in-frame clones and drops some. The sample lists 150,000 to 200,000 clones, around four fifths occurring once. The sample taken for sequencing was PBMCs or T cells enriched from blood (not recorded which). These receptors were collected from a woman aged 45-65 years who had recovered from COVID-19.

The rearrangement links TRBV5-1 to TRBJ2-7, with TRBD2 matching 12 bases. The trim removed 0 bases at V and 7 bases at J, leaving 8 bases unmatched. CDR3 length equals 16 residues. Looked up from germline, CDR1 is SGHRS and CDR2 is YFSETQ. CDR3 protein: CASSLAPSGGAEEQYF. As DNA, the CDR3 is TGCGCCAGCAGCTTGGCCCCTAGCGGGGGGGCGGAGGAGCAGTACTTC.

The rearrangement links TRBV6-4 to TRBJ1-1; 9 positions match TRBD1. Germline V gives CDR1 MRHNA, CDR2 SNTAGT. V lost 4 bases and J lost 12; bases outside the gene matches: 6. The CDR3 spans 12 residues. As DNA, the CDR3 is TGTGCCAGCAGTGCGACAGGGGGGTTGACTTTCTTT. It is translated as CASSATGGLTFF.

Only a few counts were recorded for this clone. CDR3 sequence: CATSDRRGRRTDTQYF. The CDR3 bases are TGTGCCACCAGTGACCGCAGGGGCCGCCGCACAGATACGCAGTATTTT. The V call is TRBV24-1, the J call TRBJ2-3; D may be TRBD1 (6 bases). The CDR3 is 16 residues long. Per germline, CDR1 KGHDR and CDR2 SFDVKD. V was shortened by 4 bases and J by 1 base, with 14 bases between the two germline ends.

This chain links TRBV7-9 with TRBJ1-2, with a weak D call TRBD1 (6 bases). This CDR3 contains 14 residues. Germline V gene sequence: CDR1 SEHNR, CDR2 FQNEAQ (reference sequence). V gave up 6 bases and J gave up 8 bases, with 19 bases separating them. The CDR3 region has the DNA TGTGCCAGCAGTACCGGACAGTTCGGCGGGGGCTACACCTTC. Translated: CASSTGQFGGGYTF.

V is TRBV12-3 or TRBV12-4 and J is TRBJ2-7; D is perhaps TRBD2 (6 bases). V shed 2 bases and J shed 7 bases, with 9 bases lying between them. The CDR3 runs 12 residues. CDR3 DNA sequence: TGTGCCAGCAGTTTATCCCGGGGGGAGCAGTACTTC. It codes for CASSLSRGEQYF.

This clone showed up just once. The V call is TRBV11-2, the J call TRBJ2-1; 15 nucleotides line up with TRBD2. Germline V gene data show CDR1 as SGHAT and CDR2 as FQNNGV. CDR3 length: 17 amino acids. J lost 10 bases, V lost 4 bases, and 11 bases had no gene match. The CDR3 DNA reads TGTGCCAGCAGCTCCGGACTAGCGGGAGGGCCACGACTCGAGCAGTTCTTC. Encoded protein: CASSSGLAGGPRLEQFF.

The J gene is TRBJ1-2, the V gene TRBV6-5; no reliable D call. Deletions cut 0 bases from V and 4 bases from J, with 9 bases between. The CDR3 has 14 residues. In germline, CDR1 is MNHEY, CDR2 SVGAGI. This chain's CDR3 is CASSYSPPSYGYTF. The CDR3 coding sequence is TGTGCCAGCAGTTACTCGCCACCCAGCTATGGCTACACCTTC.

The chain links TRBV11-1 to TRBJ2-5, with D possibly being TRBD2 (5 bases). Germline V lookup: CDR1 SGHAT, CDR2 FQDESV (reference sequence). Trimming cost V 2 bases and J 5 bases, with 6 bases left between them. This CDR3 is built from 12 residues. The DNA of the CDR3 is TGTGCCAGCAGCTTACAGCGGGAGACCCAGTACTTC. It codes for CASSLQRETQYF.

The V call is TRBV5-1, the J call TRBJ2-7; no firm D call. This CDR3 contains 18 residues. CDR1 SGHRS and CDR2 YFSETQ come from the germline V gene. Trimming took off 4 bases at V and 3 bases at J, with 26 bases between the two ends. The CDR3 DNA follows: TGCGCCAGCAGCCCCCTCGGGTTTAACTTAAGCCCCGGCTACGAGCAGTACTTC. Protein: CASSPLGFNLSPGYEQYF.

The V call is TRBV6-5, the J call TRBJ1-2; 7 bases are a match to TRBD1. V was clipped by 6 bases and J by 1 base; unmatched bases: 5. Looked up from germline, CDR1 is MNHEY and CDR2 is SVGAGI. The length of the CDR3 is 14 residues. CDR3 sequence: CASRDRALNYGYTF. As DNA, the CDR3 is TGTGCCAGCAGAGACAGGGCCCTTAACTATGGCTACACCTTC.

Concerning this clone itself: This sample includes further DNA sequences coding for the same CDR3. The chain is built from TRBV7-2 and TRBJ2-7; TRBD2 matches 8 bases. The CDR3 is made up of 14 amino acids. After removal of 5 bases from V and 4 bases from J, the junction contained 7 bases not matched to a gene. The germline gives CDR1 SGHTA, CDR2 FQGNSA. The CDR3 region is CASSTSGTRYEQYF. The CDR3 DNA follows: TGTGCCAGCAGCACATCCGGGACTAGGTACGAGCAGTACTTC.

The chain combines TRBV5-1 with TRBJ2-5; tentatively, D is TRBD1 (6 bases). This CDR3 comprises 16 residues. The germline gives CDR1 SGHRS, CDR2 YFSETQ. V lost 0 bases and J lost 5, with 17 bases in between. The CDR3 spells CASSLDATGPGETQYF. CDR3 nucleotide sequence: TGCGCCAGCAGCTTGGATGCCACAGGGCCGGGGGAGACCCAGTACTTC.

In nucleotides, the CDR3 is TGTGCCAGCAGGCAGGTCGCTAATTCACCCCTCCACTTT. Translating it yields CASRQVANSPLHF. V is TRBV7-8 and J is TRBJ1-6; no clear D. The length of the CDR3 is 13 residues. The V and J ends lost 6 bases and 6 bases respectively, with 9 bases between them. Germline CDR1 and CDR2: SGHVS and FQNEAQ.

This chain connects TRBV5-1 to TRBJ1-5; D is perhaps TRBD1 (6 bases). The CDR3 runs 15 residues. Trimming stripped 1 base from V and 3 bases from J, with 11 bases between. CDR1 SGHRS and CDR2 YFSETQ come from the germline V gene. This CDR3 reads CASSLTGSDNQPQHF. The CDR3 DNA reads as TGCGCCAGCAGCTTGACAGGGTCGGACAATCAGCCCCAGCATTTT. The full variable domain, in which reference TRBV5-1 and TRBJ1-5 provide the parts outside the CDR3, is KAGVTQTPRYLIKTRGQQVTLSCSPISGHRSVSWYQQTPGQGLQFLFEYFSETQRNKGNFPGRFSGRQFSNSRSEMNVSTLELGDSALYLCASSLTGSDNQPQHFGDGTRLSIL.

The V gene is TRBV6-5, the J gene TRBJ2-2; 9 nucleotides agree with TRBD2. With V trimmed by 8 bases and J by 9 bases, 10 bases remained unmatched. The CDR3 totals 14 residues. Germline V lookup: CDR1 MNHEY, CDR2 SVGAGI. This CDR3 is CASAIAGLARELFF. The CDR3 DNA is TGTGCCAGCGCCATAGCGGGACTAGCCCGGGAGCTGTTTTTT.

The table lists this clone with a count of one. This rearrangement joins TRBV25-1 to TRBJ2-2, with 10 positions matching TRBD2. J gave up 1 base and V 4 bases, and 3 bases lay outside the gene matches. CDR1 MGHDK and CDR2 SYGVNS come from the germline V gene. The CDR3 runs 16 residues. In DNA, the CDR3 is TGTGCCAGCAGTGGGGTAGCGGGAGGGAACACCGGGGAGCTGTTTTTT. Its protein product is CASSGVAGGNTGELFF.

This chain links TRBV7-2 with TRBJ1-3; perhaps TRBD1 as D (5 bases). The CDR3 runs to 16 residues. The V end lost 5 bases, the J end lost 0 bases, and 14 bases lay between the germline ends. Per the germline V gene, CDR1 is SGHTA and CDR2 is FQGNSA. The CDR3 protein is CASSPMGGFSGNTIYF. CDR3 in DNA: TGTGCCAGCAGCCCCATGGGGGGGTTCTCTGGAAACACCATATATTTT.

The genes are TRBV25-1 and TRBJ2-7, with D possibly matching TRBD1 (7 bases). CDR1 is MGHDK, CDR2 SYGVNS, per germline. Trimming left V 1 base short and J 7 bases short, with 20 bases between. The CDR3 extends over 16 amino acids. CDR3 in DNA: TGTGCCAGCAGTGAATGGAGGGACAGCGGCCGTTATGAGCAGTACTTC. Its protein product is CASSEWRDSGRYEQYF.

The chain recombines TRBV19 with TRBJ1-4; D unresolved. Trimming took off 3 bases at V and 5 bases at J, with 4 bases between the two ends. Germline V gene sequence: CDR1 LNHDA, CDR2 SQIVND (reference sequence). The CDR3 has 12 amino acids. CDR3 sequence (DNA): TGTGCCAGTAGTATCAGGAATGAAAAACTGTTTTTT. Protein product: CASSIRNEKLFF.